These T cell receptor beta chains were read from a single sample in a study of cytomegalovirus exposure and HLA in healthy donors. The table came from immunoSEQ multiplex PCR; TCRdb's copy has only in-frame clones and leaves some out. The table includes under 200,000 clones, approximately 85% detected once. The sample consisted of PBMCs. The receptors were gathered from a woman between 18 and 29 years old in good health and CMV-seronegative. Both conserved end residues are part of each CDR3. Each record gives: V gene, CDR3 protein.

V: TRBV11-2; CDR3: CASRLAGGSEQFF
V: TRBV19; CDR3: CASTGVTNYGYTF
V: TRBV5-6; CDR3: CASSLGTQGTGGNQPQHF
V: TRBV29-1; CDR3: CSVRPDYSYEQYF
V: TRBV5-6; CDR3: CASSLAQAKNEKLFF
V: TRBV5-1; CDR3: CASSLRIQGSTNEKLFF
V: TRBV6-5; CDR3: CASSPQGTQPQHF
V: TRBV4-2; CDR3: CASSQDPLAGGPDTGELFF
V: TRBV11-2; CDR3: CASSLVPGSNTGELFF
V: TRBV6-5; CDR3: CASSYLTGPPGELFF
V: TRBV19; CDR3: CASSILSGGLGYTF
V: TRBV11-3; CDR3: CASSSYGGRYSYEQYF
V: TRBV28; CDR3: CASSLRLGGGYEQYF
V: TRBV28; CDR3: CASSFVGQGLIGNTIYF
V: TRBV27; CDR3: CASRRLGLSYEQYF
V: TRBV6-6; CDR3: CASRDRDPLAKNIQYF
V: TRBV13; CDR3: CASSFGGDYGYTF
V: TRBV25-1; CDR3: CASSESKTGGYTGNTIYF
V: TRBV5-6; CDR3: CASRGAPGQGREQYF
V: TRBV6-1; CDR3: CASSESLDRRTYEQYF
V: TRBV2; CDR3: CASATEVGGYTF
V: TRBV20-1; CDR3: CSASGFGEQYF
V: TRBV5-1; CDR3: CASSLEAPSPLHF
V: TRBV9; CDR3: CASSVEASGIDKSFF
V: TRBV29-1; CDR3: CSGGRKDEQYF
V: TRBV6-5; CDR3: CASSYEQGDNSPLHF
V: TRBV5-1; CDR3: CASSLAPYRGRDTEAFF
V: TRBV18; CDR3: CASSVVPGLAGVTGEQFF
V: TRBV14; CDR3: CASRTAFNYGYTF
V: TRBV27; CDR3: CASNRFRGTNPGELFF
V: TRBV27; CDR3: CASSRGTVLNTEAFF
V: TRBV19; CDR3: CASTPYPVGMILNTEAFF
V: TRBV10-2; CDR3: CASRPGGNQPQHF
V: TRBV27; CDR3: CASSSGLAYEQYF
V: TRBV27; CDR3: CASRAVMNTEAFF
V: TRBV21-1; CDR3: CASIFRGSTEAFF
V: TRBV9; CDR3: CASSGPRAPRGADTEAFF
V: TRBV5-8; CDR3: CASSSPRVDTEAFF
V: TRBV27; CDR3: CASSSLGQGTYGYTF
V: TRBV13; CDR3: CASSLGRGETGEQFF
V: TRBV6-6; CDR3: CASRSGGYSGNTIYF
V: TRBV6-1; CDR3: CASSGQTLYGNQPQHF
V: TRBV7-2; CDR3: CASRSGTGSEKLFF
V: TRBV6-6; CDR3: CASSPGGMSYNEQFF
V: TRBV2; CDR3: CASNAFGLANEKLFF
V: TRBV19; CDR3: CASSIDRGLLFYGYTF
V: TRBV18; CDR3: CASSPGTGVEALYF
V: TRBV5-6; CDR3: CASSLPGLAGGTGDTQYF
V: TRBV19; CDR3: CASSIWRENYEQYF
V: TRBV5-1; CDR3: CASSPTGGFYTQYF
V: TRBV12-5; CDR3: CASGFYTGTGGGEQYF
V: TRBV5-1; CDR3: CASSIKQGGLDGSTEAFF